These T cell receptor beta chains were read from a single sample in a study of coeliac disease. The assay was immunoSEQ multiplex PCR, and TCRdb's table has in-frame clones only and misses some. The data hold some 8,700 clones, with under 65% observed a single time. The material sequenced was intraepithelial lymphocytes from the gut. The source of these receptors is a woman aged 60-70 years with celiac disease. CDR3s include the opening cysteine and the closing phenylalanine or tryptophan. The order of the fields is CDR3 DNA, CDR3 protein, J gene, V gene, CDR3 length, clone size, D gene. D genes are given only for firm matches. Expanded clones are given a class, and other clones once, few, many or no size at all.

CDR3 DNA: TGTGCCAGCAGGTGGGTGGGCGATGAGCAGTTCTTC; CDR3 protein: CASRWVGDEQFF; J gene: TRBJ2-1; V gene: TRBV25-1; CDR3 length: 12; clone size: -; D gene: -
CDR3 DNA: TGCGCCAGCAGTGATGGAGCGGGACGCTACAATGAGCAGTTCTTC; CDR3 protein: CASSDGAGRYNEQFF; J gene: TRBJ2-1; V gene: TRBV10-2; CDR3 length: 15; clone size: -; D gene: TRBD2
CDR3 DNA: TGTGCCAGCAGCTTATCCCGGACTAGCGGAACTTTGAAAGATAATGAGCAGTTCTTC; CDR3 protein: CASSLSRTSGTLKDNEQFF; J gene: TRBJ2-1; V gene: TRBV13; CDR3 length: 19; clone size: -; D gene: TRBD2
CDR3 DNA: TGTGCCAGCAGCTTGAGGGGGACTGAAGCTTTCTTT; CDR3 protein: CASSLRGTEAFF; J gene: TRBJ1-1; V gene: TRBV13; CDR3 length: 12; clone size: -; D gene: -
CDR3 DNA: TGTGCCAGCAGCGTCGACGGGAATCAGCCCCAGCATTTT; CDR3 protein: CASSVDGNQPQHF; J gene: TRBJ1-5; V gene: TRBV2; CDR3 length: 13; clone size: -; D gene: -
CDR3 DNA: TGTGCCAGCAGCTCCCATCTAGACGGCGAGCAGTTCTTC; CDR3 protein: CASSSHLDGEQFF; J gene: TRBJ2-1; V gene: TRBV7-3; CDR3 length: 13; clone size: -; D gene: -
CDR3 DNA: TGTGCCGCGGGGGGTGGGGGAGACAATCAGCCCCAGCATTTT; CDR3 protein: CAAGGGGDNQPQHF; J gene: TRBJ1-5; V gene: TRBV10-3; CDR3 length: 14; clone size: -; D gene: -
CDR3 DNA: TGTGCCAGCAGCTTGGTAACAGGGGGAGCGAATAATTCACCCCTCCACTTT; CDR3 protein: CASSLVTGGANNSPLHF; J gene: TRBJ1-6; V gene: TRBV5-8; CDR3 length: 17; clone size: -; D gene: TRBD1
CDR3 DNA: TGTGCCAGCAGCCAAGCCTTCGTAACAGGGACAGATACGCAGTATTTT; CDR3 protein: CASSQAFVTGTDTQYF; J gene: TRBJ2-3; V gene: TRBV7-6; CDR3 length: 16; clone size: -; D gene: -
CDR3 DNA: TGCGCCAGCAGCCAAGATGGTGGGGGCGAGATACCCGGCACAGATACGCAGTATTTT; CDR3 protein: CASSQDGGGEIPGTDTQYF; J gene: TRBJ2-3; V gene: TRBV4-3; CDR3 length: 19; clone size: medium-sized; D gene: -
CDR3 DNA: TGTGCCAGCAGCCAACGACAGGATCAAGAGACCCAGTACTTC; CDR3 protein: CASSQRQDQETQYF; J gene: TRBJ2-5; V gene: TRBV7-6; CDR3 length: 14; clone size: -; D gene: -
CDR3 DNA: TGTGCCAGCAGTTCCCGCGGACAGGGAGGGAGCAAGCCCCAGCATTTT; CDR3 protein: CASSSRGQGGSKPQHF; J gene: TRBJ1-5; V gene: TRBV2; CDR3 length: 16; clone size: once; D gene: TRBD1
CDR3 DNA: TGTGCCAGCAGCTCCTCGACTTGGAATACGCAGTATTTT; CDR3 protein: CASSSSTWNTQYF; J gene: TRBJ2-3; V gene: TRBV11-3; CDR3 length: 13; clone size: few; D gene: -
CDR3 DNA: TGCGCCAGCAGCTTGGCTTCAGGTTACGACTATGGCTACACCTTC; CDR3 protein: CASSLASGYDYGYTF; J gene: TRBJ1-2; V gene: TRBV5-1; CDR3 length: 15; clone size: medium-sized; D gene: -
CDR3 DNA: TGCGCCAGCAGCTTCGGGGACAGGGTTGAGCAGTTCTTC; CDR3 protein: CASSFGDRVEQFF; J gene: TRBJ2-1; V gene: TRBV5-1; CDR3 length: 13; clone size: -; D gene: TRBD1
CDR3 DNA: TGTGCCAGCAGCCATGTAGCGGGGGAAGAAACCGGGGAGCTGTTTTTT; CDR3 protein: CASSHVAGEETGELFF; J gene: TRBJ2-2; V gene: TRBV7-9; CDR3 length: 16; clone size: few; D gene: TRBD2
CDR3 DNA: TGCGCCAGCAGCTTGTCTAGCGGGAGTCTGAAGACCCAGTACTTC; CDR3 protein: CASSLSSGSLKTQYF; J gene: TRBJ2-5; V gene: TRBV5-1; CDR3 length: 15; clone size: -; D gene: TRBD2
CDR3 DNA: TGCGCCAGCAGCTTACAGGGGGACTATGGCTACACCTTC; CDR3 protein: CASSLQGDYGYTF; J gene: TRBJ1-2; V gene: TRBV5-1; CDR3 length: 13; clone size: -; D gene: TRBD1
CDR3 DNA: TGTGCCAGCAGCGTAGAGGGACTAGCGGGATACAATGAGCAGTTCTTC; CDR3 protein: CASSVEGLAGYNEQFF; J gene: TRBJ2-1; V gene: TRBV9; CDR3 length: 16; clone size: few; D gene: TRBD2
CDR3 DNA: TGTGCCAGCTTGGGCGTTCGAGGCTACACCTTC; CDR3 protein: CASLGVRGYTF; J gene: TRBJ1-2; V gene: TRBV6-1; CDR3 length: 11; clone size: medium-sized; D gene: -
CDR3 DNA: TGCGCCAGCAGCCATGCACAGGGCAATCAGCCCCAGCATTTT; CDR3 protein: CASSHAQGNQPQHF; J gene: TRBJ1-5; V gene: TRBV4-1; CDR3 length: 14; clone size: -; D gene: -
CDR3 DNA: TGCAGCGTTGTAAGGACAGGGGCGGCCGGGGAGCTGTTTTTT; CDR3 protein: CSVVRTGAAGELFF; J gene: TRBJ2-2; V gene: TRBV29-1; CDR3 length: 14; clone size: -; D gene: TRBD1
CDR3 DNA: TGTGCCAGCAGCCCGTACTACCCCAGCGGGAGCTCCTACGAGCAGTACTTC; CDR3 protein: CASSPYYPSGSSYEQYF; J gene: TRBJ2-7; V gene: TRBV11-2; CDR3 length: 17; clone size: -; D gene: TRBD2
CDR3 DNA: TGTGCCTGGAGTAGCCTAAATCGACAGGGCGGAAATTCACCCCTCCACTTT; CDR3 protein: CAWSSLNRQGGNSPLHF; J gene: TRBJ1-6; V gene: TRBV30; CDR3 length: 17; clone size: -; D gene: TRBD1
CDR3 DNA: TGTGCCAGCAGTTACTCTGGGAGGGGGGATGAGCAGTTCTTC; CDR3 protein: CASSYSGRGDEQFF; J gene: TRBJ2-1; V gene: TRBV6-5; CDR3 length: 14; clone size: medium-sized; D gene: -
CDR3 DNA: TGTGCCAGCAGCGTAGAGGGACAGGGGGGCGAGCAGTACTTC; CDR3 protein: CASSVEGQGGEQYF; J gene: TRBJ2-7; V gene: TRBV9; CDR3 length: 14; clone size: -; D gene: TRBD1
CDR3 DNA: TGTGCCAGTAGTATACGGGTATACCTTGGGGAGACCCAGTACTTC; CDR3 protein: CASSIRVYLGETQYF; J gene: TRBJ2-5; V gene: TRBV19; CDR3 length: 15; clone size: -; D gene: -
CDR3 DNA: TGTGCCAGCAGTGAGCATAGCGGGGCCTACAATGAGCAGTTCTTC; CDR3 protein: CASSEHSGAYNEQFF; J gene: TRBJ2-1; V gene: TRBV6-4; CDR3 length: 15; clone size: -; D gene: TRBD2
CDR3 DNA: TGTGCCAGCAGCGGGGGGGTCTACAATGAGCAGTTCTTC; CDR3 protein: CASSGGVYNEQFF; J gene: TRBJ2-1; V gene: TRBV11-3; CDR3 length: 13; clone size: -; D gene: TRBD2